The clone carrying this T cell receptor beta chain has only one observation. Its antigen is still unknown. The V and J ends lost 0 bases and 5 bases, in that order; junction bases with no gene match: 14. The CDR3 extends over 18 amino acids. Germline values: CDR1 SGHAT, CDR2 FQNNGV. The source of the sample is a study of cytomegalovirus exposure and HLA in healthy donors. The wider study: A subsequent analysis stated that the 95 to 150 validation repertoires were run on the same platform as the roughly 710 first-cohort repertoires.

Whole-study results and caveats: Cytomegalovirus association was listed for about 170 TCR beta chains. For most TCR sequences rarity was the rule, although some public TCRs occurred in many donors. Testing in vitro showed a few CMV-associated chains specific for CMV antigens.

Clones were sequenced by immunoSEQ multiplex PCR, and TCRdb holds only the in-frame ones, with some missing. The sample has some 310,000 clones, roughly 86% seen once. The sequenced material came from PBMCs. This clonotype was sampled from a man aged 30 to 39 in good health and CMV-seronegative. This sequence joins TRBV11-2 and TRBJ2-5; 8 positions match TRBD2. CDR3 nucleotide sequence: TGTGCCAGCAGCTTAGATGGCCGCGACCAGCGGGGGCGGGAGACCCAGTACTTC. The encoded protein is CASSLDGRDQRGRETQYF.